These T cell receptor beta chains were read from a single sample in a study of shared clonotypes between healthy human individuals. The data were produced by immunoSEQ multiplex PCR, yet TCRdb's version contains in-frame clones alone and is incomplete. This sample has about 820,000 clones, with over 90% found just once. Source material: naive CD8+ T cells sorted from blood. All receptors derive from a man under 40 in good health. The CDR3 runs from the conserved cysteine through the conserved F or W. D genes are given only for firm matches. The size field is filled for only some rows; it gives once, few, many or a size class.

15 | . | TRBJ1-5 | TRBD1 | TRBV19 | TGTGCCAGTAGTGCGCAGGGGGGGAGTATCCAGCCCCAGCATTTT | CASSAQGGSIQPQHF
13 | . | TRBJ2-7 | . | TRBV11-2 | TGTGCCAGCAGCTTAGGCGGTCTGGGGGAGCAGTACTTC | CASSLGGLGEQYF
15 | . | TRBJ2-3 | TRBD2 | TRBV7-2 | TGTGCCAGCAGCGGGTTGGCGGGAGGGACCGATACGCAGTATTTT | CASSGLAGGTDTQYF
19 | . | TRBJ1-4 | TRBD1 | TRBV11-2 | TGTGCCAGCAGCCACTCACGAACAGGGACAGACGCAACTAATGAAAAACTGTTTTTT | CASSHSRTGTDATNEKLFF
15 | once | TRBJ2-7 | . | TRBV6-5 | TGTGCCAGCAGTTACGACGGGGGAAAGTCCTACGAGCAGTACTTC | CASSYDGGKSYEQYF
12 | . | TRBJ2-7 | TRBD2 | TRBV28 | TGTGCCAGCAGCCCCGGGGGGTACGAGCAGTACTTC | CASSPGGYEQYF
13 | . | TRBJ2-7 | TRBD2 | TRBV10-3 | TGTGCCACGCGACTAGCGGGAATCTACGAGCAGTACTTC | CATRLAGIYEQYF
12 | . | TRBJ2-7 | . | TRBV29-1 | TGCAGCGTTGAGGGGGACCCCTACGAGCAGTACTTC | CSVEGDPYEQYF
13 | . | TRBJ2-7 | . | TRBV7-9 | TGTGCCAGCAGCCCCCGGGGGTACAGCGAGCAGTACTTC | CASSPRGYSEQYF
16 | . | TRBJ2-2 | . | TRBV7-9 | TGTGCCAGAGGGACCACAACCAGCGAGGGGGCCGGGGAGCTGTTTTTT | CARGTTTSEGAGELFF
13 | . | TRBJ2-7 | . | TRBV27 | TGTGCCAGCAGTTTATCCAGCACTTACGAGCAGTACTTC | CASSLSSTYEQYF
13 | . | TRBJ1-2 | . | TRBV13 | TGTGCCAGCAGCTTACATCCCAGGGAGGGCTACACCTTC | CASSLHPREGYTF
16 | . | TRBJ2-2 | TRBD2 | TRBV7-9 | TGTGCCAGCAGCCCTGGGACTAGCGTCAGGGCCGGGGAGCTGTTTTTT | CASSPGTSVRAGELFF
15 | . | TRBJ2-7 | . | TRBV28 | TGTGCCAGCAGTTTATCTGTGGCCAGGGGCTACGAGCAGTACTTC | CASSLSVARGYEQYF
13 | . | TRBJ2-5 | . | TRBV9 | TGTGCCAGCAGCGATGGCAACCAAGAGACCCAGTACTTC | CASSDGNQETQYF
16 | . | TRBJ1-5 | . | TRBV7-9 | TGTGCCAGCAGCCCCAGGACGGGACCGGGCGATCAGCCCCAGCATTTT | CASSPRTGPGDQPQHF
15 | many | TRBJ2-7 | TRBD1 | TRBV5-4 | TGTGCCAGCAGCTTAACGGGACAGGGCTCCTACGAGCAGTACTTC | CASSLTGQGSYEQYF
15 | . | TRBJ2-1 | TRBD2 | TRBV6-4 | TGTGCCAGCAGTGAGCGGGAGGACCGTGTGGGGGAGCAGTTCTTC | CASSEREDRVGEQFF
17 | . | TRBJ2-5 | TRBD1 | TRBV7-9 | TGTGCCAGCAGCGCTCAACCGGGACAGGGCGATCAAGAGACCCAGTACTTC | CASSAQPGQGDQETQYF
15 | . | TRBJ1-4 | . | TRBV5-1 | TGCGCCAGTCGGGAGACAGCTGCAACTAATGAAAAACTGTTTTTT | CASRETAATNEKLFF
14 | . | TRBJ2-7 | . | TRBV7-8 | TGTGCCAGCAGCTTGCGGGGTGGACCCTACGAGCAGTACTTC | CASSLRGGPYEQYF
13 | . | TRBJ2-7 | . | TRBV7-6 | TGTGCCAGCAGCGGAGGTGAATCCTACGAGCAGTACTTC | CASSGGESYEQYF
14 | . | TRBJ2-7 | . | TRBV7-8 | TGTGCCAGCAGCCACGATAGCTATGCCTACGAGCAGTACTTC | CASSHDSYAYEQYF
12 | . | TRBJ1-1 | . | TRBV2 | TGTGCCAGCAGTGGGGCCCGGGGGGAAGCTTTCTTT | CASSGARGEAFF
19 | . | TRBJ2-3 | TRBD2 | TRBV19 | TGTGCCAGTAGTATTTTGGGGGACGGGACTAGCGGCCTCACAGATACGCAGTATTTT | CASSILGDGTSGLTDTQYF
16 | . | TRBJ2-7 | . | TRBV7-6 | TGTGCCAGCAGCTTAAGGGCTGGGGAGAGCTCCTACGAGCAGTACTTC | CASSLRAGESSYEQYF
14 | many | TRBJ2-5 | . | TRBV28 | TGTGCCAGCAGTTTATGGGGGAACCAAGAGACCCAGTACTTC | CASSLWGNQETQYF
14 | . | TRBJ2-1 | TRBD2 | TRBV11-2 | TGTGCCAGCAGCGGACTAGCGGGATCGCGTGAGCAGTTCTTC | CASSGLAGSREQFF
12 | . | TRBJ2-7 | . | TRBV7-9 | TGTGCCAGCAGCTTAATCCTCTACGAGCAGTACTTC | CASSLILYEQYF
15 | . | TRBJ1-1 | . | TRBV7-9 | TGTGCCAGCAGCTTAGTCAGGGTTAAAAACACTGAAGCTTTCTTT | CASSLVRVKNTEAFF
14 | . | TRBJ2-1 | TRBD2 | TRBV2 | TGTGCCAGCAGTCTTCTAGCGGGAGGAGATGAGCAGTTCTTC | CASSLLAGGDEQFF
12 | . | TRBJ2-5 | . | TRBV27 | TGTGCCAGCAGCAGGGGACAAGAGACCCAGTACTTC | CASSRGQETQYF
15 | . | TRBJ2-1 | TRBD2 | TRBV7-7 | TGTGCCAGCAGCCCCTTCCTAGCGGGAGAGGATGAGCAGTTCTTC | CASSPFLAGEDEQFF
13 | . | TRBJ2-7 | . | TRBV9 | TGTGCCAGCAGCGTAGGCGTAGGCTACGAGCAGTACTTC | CASSVGVGYEQYF
16 | . | TRBJ2-3 | TRBD1 | TRBV5-1 | TGCGCCAGCAGCGGGCCGGGGACAGGTCGATTATCTACGCAGTATTTT | CASSGPGTGRLSTQYF
12 | . | TRBJ2-2 | . | TRBV6-4 | TGTGCCAGCAGTGACTCGGGCGGGGAGCTGTTTTTT | CASSDSGGELFF
14 | once | TRBJ2-3 | . | TRBV5-4 | TGTGCCAGCAGCCCGGATCAGGGGTCAGATACGCAGTATTTT | CASSPDQGSDTQYF
14 | few | TRBJ2-7 | . | TRBV2 | TGTGCCAGCAGTGAACCCAGGTTCTCCTACGAGCAGTACTTC | CASSEPRFSYEQYF
13 | . | TRBJ2-1 | . | TRBV13 | TGTGCCAGCACCCTATGGGGGGGCGATGAGCAGTTCTTC | CASTLWGGDEQFF
17 | . | TRBJ1-4 | TRBD1 | TRBV7-9 | TGTGCCAGCAGCCTACCGACAGGGCGAAGCTATTCTGAAAAACTGTTTTTT | CASSLPTGRSYSEKLFF
15 | . | TRBJ2-7 | TRBD2 | TRBV5-1 | TGCGCCAGCAGCCCTGGGATAGCGGGAGGATACGAGCAGTACTTC | CASSPGIAGGYEQYF
15 | once | TRBJ2-5 | TRBD2 | TRBV7-7 | TGTGCCAGCAGCTTAGTAGCGGGAGAACAAGAGACCCAGTACTTC | CASSLVAGEQETQYF
16 | . | TRBJ2-1 | TRBD2 | TRBV5-6 | TGTGCCAGCAGTACTCTTTGGGCTAGCGGGAGCGATGAGCAGTTCTTC | CASSTLWASGSDEQFF
14 | . | TRBJ2-5 | . | TRBV9 | TGTGCCAGCAGCGTAGGACACAACCAAGAGACCCAGTACTTC | CASSVGHNQETQYF
13 | . | TRBJ2-1 | . | TRBV7-9 | TGTGCCAGCAGCTTCGGGGGCGTGGATGAGCAGTTCTTC | CASSFGGVDEQFF
17 | . | TRBJ2-3 | TRBD2 | TRBV15 | TGTGCCACCAGCAGAGAAGAGCGGGAGGGCCTTGAAGATACGCAGTATTTT | CATSREEREGLEDTQYF
16 | . | TRBJ2-7 | TRBD2 | TRBV5-1 | TGCGCCAGCAGCTTGTACGGATCTAGCGGCTCCTACGAGCAGTACTTC | CASSLYGSSGSYEQYF
15 | . | TRBJ2-7 | . | TRBV5-1 | TGCGCCAGCAGTATGGGGTCAGCTAATCCCTACGAGCAGTACTTC | CASSMGSANPYEQYF
13 | . | TRBJ2-5 | . | TRBV5-1 | TGCGCCAGCAGCTTGGGATTCCAAGAGACCCAGTACTTC | CASSLGFQETQYF
16 | . | TRBJ2-2 | TRBD2 | TRBV2 | TGTGCCACCGGAGGGACTAGCGGGACGAACACCGGGGAGCTGTTTTTT | CATGGTSGTNTGELFF
17 | once | TRBJ2-5 | . | TRBV19 | TGTGCCAGTAGTAAGGGCCCCAAGTCCGCGGGGCAAGAGACCCAGTACTTC | CASSKGPKSAGQETQYF